These T cell receptor beta chains were read from a single sample in a study of cytomegalovirus exposure and HLA in healthy donors. TCRdb keeps only in-frame clones here, not all; method: immunoSEQ multiplex PCR. The sample lists about 150,000 clones; approximately 88% were seen once. The sequencing sample was made of PBMCs. These TCRs come from a woman aged 40-49 years in good health and CMV-seronegative. The CDR3 runs from the conserved cysteine through the conserved F or W. Fields, in order: V gene, J gene, clone size, D gene, CDR3 protein, CDR3 DNA. A D gene is named only where the DNA matches it firmly. Not every row has a clone size; where given, it reads once, few, many or a size class.

TRBV5-1	TRBJ1-1	.	TRBD1	CASSLDPGTGNSEAFF	TGCGCCAGCAGCTTGGATCCCGGGACAGGGAATTCTGAAGCTTTCTTT
TRBV4-3	TRBJ2-1	.	.	CASSQGVGGGTKQFF	TGCGCCAGCAGCCAAGGAGTGGGAGGGGGGACAAAGCAGTTCTTC
TRBV5-1	TRBJ2-1	.	TRBD2	CASRWTSASSYNEQFF	TGCGCCAGCAGGTGGACTAGCGCTAGCTCCTACAATGAGCAGTTCTTC
TRBV7-9	TRBJ2-5	.	TRBD2	CASSLVGGETQYF	TGTGCCAGCAGCTTAGTGGGGGGGGAGACCCAGTACTTC
TRBV5-8	TRBJ2-3	.	TRBD2	CASSFAGLAVGPDTQYF	TGTGCCAGCAGCTTCGCCGGACTAGCGGTGGGCCCAGATACGCAGTATTTT
TRBV7-9	TRBJ2-5	.	TRBD1	CASSLSVWQGVETQYF	TGTGCCAGCAGCTTAAGTGTATGGCAGGGGGTCGAGACCCAGTACTTC
TRBV7-9	TRBJ2-7	.	.	CASSSQDSFWYF	TGTGCCAGCAGCTCGCAAGACAGTTTCTGGTACTTC
TRBV18	TRBJ1-1	.	TRBD1	CASSWGTGGANTEAFF	TGTGCCAGCTCGTGGGGGACAGGGGGTGCGAACACTGAAGCTTTCTTT
TRBV11-3	TRBJ2-7	.	.	CASSSPGLAYEQYF	TGTGCCAGCAGCTCCCCCGGGTTGGCCTACGAGCAGTACTTC
TRBV9	TRBJ2-1	.	.	CASNRDLGFGEQFF	TGTGCCAGCAACCGGGACTTGGGATTCGGCGAGCAGTTCTTC
TRBV27	TRBJ2-1	.	TRBD2	CASSLIASGPQQFF	TGTGCCAGCAGTTTAATAGCTAGCGGACCCCAGCAGTTCTTC
TRBV5-1	TRBJ1-1	.	TRBD1	CASSPRTGEAEAFF	TGCGCCAGCAGCCCGAGGACAGGGGAGGCTGAAGCTTTCTTT
TRBV11-3	TRBJ2-7	.	.	CASSLDLYGQIYEQYF	TGTGCCAGCAGCTTAGATCTTTACGGACAGATCTACGAGCAGTACTTC
TRBV7-9	TRBJ2-3	.	.	CASSLAGVYTDTQYF	TGTGCCAGCAGCTTAGCGGGAGTATACACAGATACGCAGTATTTT
TRBV19	TRBJ2-2	.	TRBD2	CASRQRRGWLAGAGELFF	TGTGCCAGTAGGCAAAGACGGGGTTGGTTAGCGGGAGCCGGGGAGCTGTTTTTT
TRBV11-3	TRBJ2-5	.	.	CASSLVRETQYF	TGTGCCAGCAGCTTAGTCCGGGAGACCCAGTACTTC
TRBV7-2	TRBJ2-2	.	.	CASSLPPGAPNTGELFF	TGTGCCAGCAGCTTACCCCCAGGGGCGCCGAACACCGGGGAGCTGTTTTTT
TRBV11-3	TRBJ2-3	.	TRBD2	CASSLGLATDTQYF	TGTGCCAGCAGCCTAGGACTAGCCACAGATACGCAGTATTTT
TRBV7-9	TRBJ2-3	.	TRBD2	CASSLGTSGVSTDTQYF	TGTGCCAGCAGCTTAGGGACTAGCGGGGTGAGCACAGATACGCAGTATTTT
TRBV20-1	TRBJ2-7	.	.	CSAGGVSEQYF	TGCAGTGCGGGTGGAGTCTCCGAGCAGTACTTC
TRBV7-9	TRBJ2-7	.	.	CSSSFTVSSYEQYF	TGTTCCAGCAGCTTCACAGTGAGCTCCTACGAGCAGTACTTC
TRBV25-1	TRBJ1-2	few	TRBD1	CARLTGNGYTF	TGTGCCAGACTGACAGGGAACGGCTACACCTTC
TRBV11-2	TRBJ2-5	once	TRBD2	CASSRGTSGTQETQYF	TGTGCCAGCAGCCGCGGGACTAGCGGGACACAAGAGACCCAGTACTTC
TRBV6-5	TRBJ2-1	.	TRBD2	CASSYSASGMGEQFF	TGTGCCAGCAGTTACTCGGCTAGCGGGATGGGTGAGCAGTTCTTC
TRBV7-8	TRBJ1-3	.	.	CASSLPGNTIYF	TGTGCCAGCAGCTTACCGGGAAACACCATATATTTT
TRBV7-8	TRBJ2-7	.	TRBD2	CASSLGRLAGPYEQYF	TGTGCCAGCAGCTTAGGGAGACTAGCGGGACCGTACGAGCAGTACTTC
TRBV19	TRBJ2-3	.	TRBD2	CASSAGLAGGRGGGYTDTQYF	TGTGCCAGTAGTGCGGGACTAGCGGGAGGACGAGGGGGAGGATACACAGATACGCAGTATTTT
TRBV4-2	TRBJ2-5	.	.	CASSQDDGTGRPQYF	TGTGCCAGCAGCCAAGATGACGGGACGGGGAGGCCCCAGTACTTC
TRBV28	TRBJ1-2	.	TRBD1	CASSPSGQGVLGYTF	TGTGCCAGCAGTCCGTCGGGACAGGGGGTTCTTGGCTACACCTTC
TRBV10-1	TRBJ1-2	.	TRBD1	CASSIPGQGIPHYGYTF	TGCGCCAGCAGTATACCGGGACAGGGAATACCCCACTATGGCTACACCTTC
TRBV7-2	TRBJ2-4	.	TRBD1	CASSQGTGRGNIQYF	TGTGCCAGCAGTCAAGGGACAGGGAGGGGAAACATTCAGTACTTC
TRBV5-6	TRBJ1-2	.	TRBD1	CASSSTGVGGYTF	TGTGCCAGCAGCTCTACAGGGGTGGGTGGCTACACCTTC
TRBV5-6	TRBJ1-2	.	TRBD1	CASSLGQGGFNYGYTF	TGTGCCAGCAGCTTGGGACAGGGGGGATTCAACTATGGCTACACCTTC
TRBV7-3	TRBJ2-1	.	.	CASSLYSYNEQFF	TGTGCCAGCAGCTTGTACTCTTACAATGAGCAGTTCTTC
TRBV5-1	TRBJ2-3	.	.	CASRELATDTQYF	TGCGCCAGCAGGGAGTTGGCGACAGATACGCAGTATTTT
TRBV5-4	TRBJ2-7	.	TRBD1	CASSLEPGAGGEQYF	TGTGCCAGCAGCCTTGAGCCAGGGGCAGGGGGAGAGCAGTACTTC
TRBV6-5	TRBJ2-1	.	.	CASSYSYNNEQFF	TGTGCCAGCAGTTACTCGTACAACAATGAGCAGTTCTTC